These T cell receptor beta chains were read from a single sample in a study of T cells in tumors after PD-1 blockade. Generated by immunoSEQ multiplex PCR, the TCRdb table keeps only in-frame clones and is missing some. The sample lists about 33,000 clones; 78% were seen once. The sequencing used PBMCs, collected before anti-PD-1 treatment. These TCRs come from a human donor with basal cell carcinoma. Each CDR3 is given with its conserved first and last residue. A D gene is named only where the DNA matches it firmly. The size field is filled for only some rows; it gives once, few, many or a size class.

clone_size | j_call | d_call | v_call | cdr3_aa | cdr3_nt
. | TRBJ1-4 | . | TRBV5-1 | CASSLHRGEKLFF | TGCGCCAGCAGCCTTCACCGAGGTGAAAAACTGTTTTTT
medium-sized | TRBJ2-2 | . | TRBV6-4 | CASTPGTDSNTGELFF | TGTGCCAGCACCCCGGGGACGGACTCAAACACCGGGGAGCTGTTTTTT
. | TRBJ2-5 | . | TRBV12-5 | CASVPPDGQETQYF | TGTGCTAGTGTTCCCCCGGACGGACAAGAGACCCAGTACTTC
. | TRBJ1-1 | . | TRBV6-2/TRBV6-3 | CASSYAVPGSTEAFF | TGTGCCAGCAGTTACGCGGTCCCGGGGAGCACTGAAGCTTTCTTT
few | TRBJ2-6 | TRBD2 | TRBV7-2 | CASSYGLAGGAGANVLTF | TGTGCCAGCAGCTACGGACTAGCGGGGGGGGCAGGGGCCAACGTCCTGACTTTC
once | TRBJ1-5 | . | TRBV6-1 | CASSEARVRHQPQHF | TGTGCCAGCAGTGAGGCCAGGGTAAGGCATCAGCCCCAGCATTTT
few | TRBJ1-6 | TRBD1 | TRBV5-4 | CASSLVGQGNSPLHF | TGTGCCAGCAGCTTGGTGGGACAGGGTAATTCACCCCTCCACTTT
. | TRBJ2-7 | . | TRBV6-2/TRBV6-3 | CASSDSFNYYEQYF | TGTGCCAGCAGTGACAGCTTCAATTACTACGAGCAGTACTTC
. | TRBJ1-4 | . | TRBV5-1 | CASSQWVNEKLFF | TGCGCCAGCAGCCAGTGGGTTAATGAAAAACTGTTTTTT
. | TRBJ2-7 | . | TRBV9 | CASSADSYSSSYEQYF | TGTGCCAGCAGCGCAGACAGTTATTCAAGCTCCTACGAGCAGTACTTC
few | TRBJ2-3 | . | TRBV7-2 | CASSLELGPPNSDTQYF | TGTGCCAGCAGCTTAGAACTGGGACCACCCAACTCAGATACGCAGTATTTT
. | TRBJ2-5 | . | TRBV4-2 | CASSQGHSGLKTQYF | TGTGCCAGCAGCCAAGGACATAGCGGCCTAAAGACCCAGTACTTC
. | TRBJ2-2 | . | TRBV7-3 | CASSLNRGNTGELFF | TGTGCCAGCAGCTTAAACAGAGGGAACACCGGGGAGCTGTTTTTT
. | TRBJ1-2 | . | TRBV29-1 | CSAARGNYGYTF | TGCAGCGCCGCCAGGGGAAACTATGGCTACACCTTC
. | TRBJ1-1 | . | TRBV6-5 | CASRPDLGNTEAFF | TGTGCCAGCAGGCCCGATCTAGGGAACACTGAAGCTTTCTTT
. | TRBJ2-3 | . | TRBV6-1 | CASSEDRTDTQYF | TGTGCCAGCAGTGAGGACCGCACAGATACGCAGTATTTT
once | TRBJ1-5 | . | TRBV7-2 | CASSATGGNQPQHF | TGTGCCAGCAGCGCTACAGGCGGAAACCAGCCCCAGCATTTT
few | TRBJ1-2 | . | TRBV24-1 | CATSDPLGIGENGYTF | TGTGCCACCAGTGATCCGCTTGGTATTGGCGAGAATGGCTACACCTTC
. | TRBJ2-7 | . | TRBV12-5 | CASVPAGGGLNRYEQYF | TGTGCTAGTGTCCCGGCTGGGGGGGGCTTAAATCGTTACGAGCAGTACTTC
. | TRBJ2-5 | . | TRBV27 | CASSSGGAQETQYF | TGTGCCAGCAGCTCCGGGGGTGCCCAAGAGACCCAGTACTTC
. | TRBJ2-3 | . | TRBV19 | CASTQGNTDTQYF | TGTGCCAGTACGCAGGGAAACACAGATACGCAGTATTTT
. | TRBJ2-5 | TRBD1 | TRBV11-3 | CASSLYRGNQETQYF | TGTGCCAGCAGCTTATACAGGGGGAACCAAGAGACCCAGTACTTC
few | TRBJ1-4 | TRBD1 | TRBV6-5 | CASSYRDRGDEKLFF | TGTGCCAGCAGTTACCGGGACAGGGGGGATGAAAAACTGTTTTTT
few | TRBJ2-1 | . | TRBV7-2 | CASSPAEAGNYNEQFF | TGTGCCAGCAGCCCAGCAGAGGCGGGTAACTACAATGAGCAGTTCTTC
. | TRBJ2-7 | TRBD1 | TRBV7-9 | CASSPREGQGPRYEQYF | TGTGCCAGCAGCCCCCGTGAAGGACAGGGGCCCCGTTACGAGCAGTACTTC
. | TRBJ1-1 | . | TRBV28 | CASSFNQGSLTEAFF | TGTGCCAGCAGTTTCAATCAGGGGAGTTTGACTGAAGCTTTCTTT
. | TRBJ1-1 | TRBD1 | TRBV6-1 | CASSEAGTGGTEAFF | TGTGCCAGCAGTGAAGCCGGGACAGGGGGCACTGAAGCTTTCTTT
. | TRBJ2-2 | TRBD2 | TRBV3-1/TRBV3-2 | CASSARFRGGNTGELFF | TGTGCCAGCAGCGCAAGGTTTCGGGGGGGGAACACCGGGGAGCTGTTTTTT
. | TRBJ2-1 | . | TRBV25-1 | CASSESGSYNEQFF | TGTGCCAGCAGTGAATCAGGCTCCTACAATGAGCAGTTCTTC
. | TRBJ2-1 | . | TRBV11-1 | CASSQSRGGRGEQFF | TGTGCCAGCAGCCAATCCAGGGGCGGTAGGGGAGAGCAGTTCTTC
. | TRBJ2-5 | TRBD2 | TRBV2 | CASSGGLAKETQYF | TGTGCCAGCAGTGGGGGACTAGCAAAAGAGACCCAGTACTTC
. | TRBJ2-4 | . | TRBV6-2/TRBV6-3 | CASSPGRGPVNIQYF | TGTGCCAGCAGTCCCGGACGCGGGCCGGTAAACATTCAGTACTTC